Given below is one TCR beta chain in context. V dropped 1 base and J dropped 3 bases, with 7 bases sitting between them. The CDR3 has 13 residues. In germline, CDR1 is MGHRA, CDR2 YSYEKL. The entry originates in a study of OX40 agonist ivuxolimab in advanced cancers. In the study overall: Hepatocellular carcinoma, melanoma, renal cell or head and neck cancer affected the dose-escalation patients.

The assay was immunoSEQ multiplex PCR, and TCRdb's table has in-frame clones only and misses some. The table records 30,000 to 40,000 clones, more than 70% of them present only once. The receptor's source is an adult with an advanced solid tumor such as melanoma, head and neck, liver or kidney cancer. The chain uses TRBV4-1 and TRBJ2-7; D ambiguous. Sequenced material: CD4+ or CD8+ T cells sorted from blood, taken in a trial of the OX40 agonist ivuxolimab. DNA of the CDR3: TGCGCCAGCAGCCAAGGGCACCTCTACGAGCAGTACTTC. Translated, it gives CASSQGHLYEQYF.